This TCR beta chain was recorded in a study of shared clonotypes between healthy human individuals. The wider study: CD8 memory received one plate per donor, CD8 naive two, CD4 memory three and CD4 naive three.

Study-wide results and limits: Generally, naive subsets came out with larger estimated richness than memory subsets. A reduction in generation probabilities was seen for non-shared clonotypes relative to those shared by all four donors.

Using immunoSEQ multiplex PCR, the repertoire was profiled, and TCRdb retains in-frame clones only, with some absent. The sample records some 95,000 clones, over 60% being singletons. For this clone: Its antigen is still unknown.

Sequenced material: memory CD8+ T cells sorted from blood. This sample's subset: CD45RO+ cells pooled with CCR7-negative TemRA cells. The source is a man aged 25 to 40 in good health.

The CDR3 DNA is TGTGCCAGCAGCCGGTTTCAGGGCCGAAGTAACTATGGCTACACCTTC. Amino acid sequence: CASSRFQGRSNYGYTF. V and J are TRBV16 and TRBJ1-2; D perhaps matches TRBD1 (5 bases). The CDR3 is made up of 16 amino acids. The V end was cut by 4 bases, the J end by 1 base, with 16 bases between. The germline V gene encodes CDR1 KGHSY and CDR2 FQNENV.